The clone carrying this T cell receptor beta chain was picked up many times. Its antigen remains unidentified. Trimming stripped 2 bases from V and 5 bases from J, with 16 bases between. This CDR3 spans 16 amino acids. Germline CDR1 and CDR2: SEHNR and FQNEAQ (reference sequence). The sample is drawn from a study of breast tumors, draining lymph nodes, adjacent tissues. The study, taken as a whole, reports: Findings are consistent with lymph node origin and intratumoral expansion of most tumor T cells. Tumor TCR diversity was below lymph nodes but above nontumor tissue. Tumor T cell lymph node origin was a supported hypothesis, not proven.

TCRdb analysed the multiplex PCR reads with MiXCR anew, one entry per CDR3 protein. The table lists roughly 130,000 distinct CDR3 sequences, just under 20% of them singletons, with less than 4% in the top ten. Breast cancer patients provided tissue from their axillary draining lymph nodes. The source of this sequence is a female donor with breast cancer. Some clones in this sample may be carry-over from other donors' samples. The chain uses TRBV7-9 and TRBJ2-1, with a tentative D call TRBD1 (6 bases). The sequenced material came from axillary lymph node tissue. The CDR3 here is CASSLSGRGRHNEQFF. CDR3 bases: TGTGCCAGCAGCTTATCGGGCAGGGGACGGCACAATGAGCAGTTCTTC. The full variable domain, with the rest looked up from reference TRBV7-9 and TRBJ2-1, is DTGVSQNPRHKITKRGQNVTFRCDPISEHNRLYWYRQTLGQGPEFLTYFQNEAQLEKSRLLSDRFSAERPKGSFSTLEIQRTEQGDSAMYLCASSLSGRGRHNEQFFGPGTRLTVL.